The clone carrying this T cell receptor beta chain showed up just once. This CDR3 has 17 residues. Trimming pared 0 bases from V and 0 bases from J, leaving 13 bases between. Germline V gene lookup returns CDR1 SGDLS and CDR2 YYNGEE. The sample originates from a study of shared clonotypes between healthy human individuals. Some clones are missing from TCRdb's copy, which holds only in-frame ones; the method was immunoSEQ multiplex PCR. The profile shows about 2.4 million clones, under 95% of them singletons. The chain combines TRBV9 with TRBJ2-1; the D is unclear. This clonotype was obtained from a young man in good health. Some clones in this sample may be carry-over from other donors' samples. The source material was naive CD4+ T cells from PBMCs. Stated subset: CD45RA+ positively selected. The CDR3 DNA reads as TGTGCCAGCAGCGTAGCCAACGCACTGAGCTCCTACAATGAGCAGTTCTTC. Translated, it gives CASSVANALSSYNEQFF.